This T cell receptor (beta chain) was obtained from a study of blood T cell repertoires in COVID-19. Study overall: T cells, B-cell-depleted T cells, or PBMCs supplied cDNA or gDNA.

Germline V lookup: CDR1 LNHDA, CDR2 SQIVND (reference sequence). J gave up 5 bases and V 5 bases, and 8 bases lay outside the gene matches. The CDR3 is made up of 14 amino acids. The data were produced by immunoSEQ multiplex PCR, yet TCRdb's version contains in-frame clones alone and is incomplete. The sample holds approximately 300,000 clones, approximately 91% seen once. Allocation to cohorts depended on clinical history reported by the participants. The study recruited exposed participants who had met a COVID-19 case within 2 weeks before entry. Sequenced input: PBMCs or T cells enriched from blood (not recorded which). This receptor was taken from a woman aged 25 to 39 who had been exposed to COVID-19. J is TRBJ1-2 and V is TRBV19; 7 bases align to TRBD1. CDR3 amino acids: CASSGGQGEYGYTF. CDR3 sequence (DNA): TGTGCCAGTAGTGGTGGGCAGGGGGAGTATGGCTACACCTTC.